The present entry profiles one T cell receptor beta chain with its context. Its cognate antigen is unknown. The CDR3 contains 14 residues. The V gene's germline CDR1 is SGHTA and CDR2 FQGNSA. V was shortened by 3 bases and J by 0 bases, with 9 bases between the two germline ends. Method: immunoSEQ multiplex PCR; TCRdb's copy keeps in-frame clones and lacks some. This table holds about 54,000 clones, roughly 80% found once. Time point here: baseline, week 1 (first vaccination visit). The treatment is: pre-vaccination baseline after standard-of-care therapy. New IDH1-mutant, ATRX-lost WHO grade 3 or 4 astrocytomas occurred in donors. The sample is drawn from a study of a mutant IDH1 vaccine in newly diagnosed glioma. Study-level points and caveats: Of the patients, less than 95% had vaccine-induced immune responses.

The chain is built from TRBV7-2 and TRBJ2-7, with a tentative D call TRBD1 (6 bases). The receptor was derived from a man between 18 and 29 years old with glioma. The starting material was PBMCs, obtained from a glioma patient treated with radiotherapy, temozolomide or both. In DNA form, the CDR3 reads TGTGCCAGCAGCTTCAACAGGGACTCCTACGAGCAGTACTTC. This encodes CASSFNRDSYEQYF.